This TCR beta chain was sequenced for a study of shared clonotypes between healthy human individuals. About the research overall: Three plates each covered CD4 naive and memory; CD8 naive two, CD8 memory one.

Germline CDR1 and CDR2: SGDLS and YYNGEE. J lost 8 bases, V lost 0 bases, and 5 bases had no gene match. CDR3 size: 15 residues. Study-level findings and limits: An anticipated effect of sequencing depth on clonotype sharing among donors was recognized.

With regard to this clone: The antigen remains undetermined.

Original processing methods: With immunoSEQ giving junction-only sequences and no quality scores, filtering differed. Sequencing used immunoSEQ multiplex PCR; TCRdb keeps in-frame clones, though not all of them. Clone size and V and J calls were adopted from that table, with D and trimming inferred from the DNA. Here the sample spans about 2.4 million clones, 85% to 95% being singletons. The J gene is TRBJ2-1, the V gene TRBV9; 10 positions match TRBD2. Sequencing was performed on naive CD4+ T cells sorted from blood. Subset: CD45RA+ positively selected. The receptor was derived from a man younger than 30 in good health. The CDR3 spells CASSVAAGGSDEQFF. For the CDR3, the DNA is TGTGCCAGCAGCGTAGCAGCGGGAGGGTCCGATGAGCAGTTCTTC.